A selection of T cell receptor beta chains follows, all from one sample in a study of cytomegalovirus exposure and HLA in healthy donors. TCRdb's copy holds only in-frame clones and misses some; the assay was immunoSEQ multiplex PCR. Among almost 75,000 clones, around four fifths were seen once, and the ten largest hold 3%. Sample: PBMCs. The receptors were gathered from a man aged 25 to 45 in good health and CMV-seronegative. Both conserved end residues are part of each CDR3. A D gene is named only where the DNA matches it firmly. Some rows mark clone size as missing; the rest say once, few, many or name a class of expanded clone.

clone size: -; D gene: -; J gene: TRBJ2-7; CDR3 length: 16; V gene: TRBV4-1; CDR3 protein: CASSQDRQLGGYEQYF; CDR3 DNA: TGCGCCAGCAGCCAAGATCGCCAGTTAGGAGGCTACGAGCAGTACTTC
clone size: -; D gene: -; J gene: TRBJ2-7; CDR3 length: 14; V gene: TRBV6-5; CDR3 protein: CASSYSAVLYEQYF; CDR3 DNA: TGTGCCAGCAGTTACTCGGCGGTCTTGTACGAGCAGTACTTC
clone size: -; D gene: TRBD2; J gene: TRBJ2-2; CDR3 length: 17; V gene: TRBV9; CDR3 protein: CASSPNGLAVNTGELFF; CDR3 DNA: TGTGCCAGCAGCCCCAACGGACTAGCGGTAAACACCGGGGAGCTGTTTTTT
clone size: -; D gene: TRBD1; J gene: TRBJ1-6; CDR3 length: 19; V gene: TRBV7-9; CDR3 protein: CASTFRSRQGGNFNSPLHF; CDR3 DNA: TGTGCCAGCACCTTTCGTTCAAGACAGGGTGGTAACTTTAATTCACCCCTCCACTTT
clone size: once; D gene: -; J gene: TRBJ2-3; CDR3 length: 13; V gene: TRBV25-1; CDR3 protein: CASSAVATDTQYF; CDR3 DNA: TGTGCCAGCAGTGCGGTTGCCACAGATACGCAGTATTTT
clone size: -; D gene: TRBD1; J gene: TRBJ1-2; CDR3 length: 14; V gene: TRBV6-6; CDR3 protein: CASSYSQGVEGYTF; CDR3 DNA: TGTGCCAGCAGTTACTCCCAGGGGGTCGAGGGCTACACCTTC
clone size: -; D gene: -; J gene: TRBJ1-2; CDR3 length: 12; V gene: TRBV5-4; CDR3 protein: CASSFLDSVFTF; CDR3 DNA: TGTGCCAGCAGCTTTCTGGACAGCGTTTTTACCTTC
clone size: -; D gene: -; J gene: TRBJ2-5; CDR3 length: 13; V gene: TRBV7-2; CDR3 protein: CASSPEIQETQYF; CDR3 DNA: TGTGCCAGCAGCCCGGAGATCCAAGAGACCCAGTACTTC
clone size: -; D gene: TRBD1; J gene: TRBJ1-6; CDR3 length: 14; V gene: TRBV6-5; CDR3 protein: CASSYRGPNSPLHF; CDR3 DNA: TGTGCCAGCAGTTACAGGGGGCCTAATTCACCCCTCCACTTT
clone size: -; D gene: -; J gene: TRBJ2-1; CDR3 length: 13; V gene: TRBV4-3; CDR3 protein: CASSPTIPIGQFF; CDR3 DNA: TGCGCCAGCAGTCCAACGATACCAATCGGGCAGTTCTTC
clone size: -; D gene: TRBD1; J gene: TRBJ1-3; CDR3 length: 16; V gene: TRBV7-2; CDR3 protein: CASSQPGQGKGNTIYF; CDR3 DNA: TGTGCCAGCAGCCAACCCGGACAGGGGAAGGGAAACACCATATATTTT
clone size: -; D gene: -; J gene: TRBJ1-4; CDR3 length: 14; V gene: TRBV5-1; CDR3 protein: CASSLGQLNEKLFF; CDR3 DNA: TGCGCCAGCAGCTTAGGACAGTTAAATGAAAAACTGTTTTTT
clone size: -; D gene: -; J gene: TRBJ2-5; CDR3 length: 15; V gene: TRBV19; CDR3 protein: CASSAPLPRRWTQYF; CDR3 DNA: TGTGCCAGTAGTGCACCACTCCCACGGAGGTGGACCCAGTACTTC
clone size: -; D gene: TRBD1; J gene: TRBJ2-2; CDR3 length: 17; V gene: TRBV19; CDR3 protein: CASSDEKTGDGTGELFF; CDR3 DNA: TGTGCCAGTTCCGATGAGAAGACAGGGGACGGCACCGGGGAGCTGTTTTTT
clone size: -; D gene: -; J gene: TRBJ2-5; CDR3 length: 12; V gene: TRBV6-5; CDR3 protein: CASIGGRETQYF; CDR3 DNA: TGTGCCAGCATTGGGGGCAGAGAGACCCAGTACTTC
clone size: -; D gene: TRBD1; J gene: TRBJ1-1; CDR3 length: 15; V gene: TRBV6-1; CDR3 protein: CASSEQQGGGTEAFF; CDR3 DNA: TGTGCCAGCAGCGAACAACAGGGGGGGGGCACTGAAGCTTTCTTT
clone size: once; D gene: -; J gene: TRBJ1-2; CDR3 length: 19; V gene: TRBV7-2; CDR3 protein: CASSLRAGLYQSTNYGYTF; CDR3 DNA: TGTGCCAGCAGCTTAAGGGCGGGGCTATACCAATCCACTAACTATGGCTACACCTTC
clone size: -; D gene: TRBD1; J gene: TRBJ1-2; CDR3 length: 17; V gene: TRBV27; CDR3 protein: CASSLTPPGGMDYGYTF; CDR3 DNA: TGTGCCAGCAGTTTAACGCCGCCAGGGGGCATGGACTATGGCTACACCTTC
clone size: -; D gene: TRBD1; J gene: TRBJ1-5; CDR3 length: 17; V gene: TRBV27; CDR3 protein: CASTSTARGLSNQPQHF; CDR3 DNA: TGTGCCAGCACCAGTACAGCCAGGGGGCTTAGCAATCAGCCCCAGCATTTT
clone size: many; D gene: -; J gene: TRBJ1-2; CDR3 length: 15; V gene: TRBV30; CDR3 protein: CAWSTEPGHDYGYTF; CDR3 DNA: TGTGCCTGGAGCACGGAACCGGGACACGATTATGGCTACACCTTC
clone size: few; D gene: TRBD1; J gene: TRBJ2-3; CDR3 length: 15; V gene: TRBV7-2; CDR3 protein: CASSRDSANTDTQYF; CDR3 DNA: TGTGCCAGCAGTCGGGACAGCGCCAACACAGATACGCAGTATTTT
clone size: -; D gene: -; J gene: TRBJ1-1; CDR3 length: 13; V gene: TRBV14; CDR3 protein: CASSQRGNTEAFF; CDR3 DNA: TGTGCCAGCAGCCAGAGAGGGAACACTGAAGCTTTCTTT
clone size: -; D gene: TRBD1; J gene: TRBJ2-3; CDR3 length: 17; V gene: TRBV9; CDR3 protein: CASSGTGEGVSTDTQYF; CDR3 DNA: TGTGCCAGCAGCGGGACAGGGGAGGGGGTTAGCACAGATACGCAGTATTTT
clone size: few; D gene: -; J gene: TRBJ1-2; CDR3 length: 16; V gene: TRBV5-4; CDR3 protein: CASSLRSPQEGYGYTF; CDR3 DNA: TGTGCCAGCAGCTTGCGTAGTCCTCAGGAGGGCTATGGCTACACCTTC
clone size: -; D gene: -; J gene: TRBJ1-4; CDR3 length: 13; V gene: TRBV7-2; CDR3 protein: CASRNSPNEKLFF; CDR3 DNA: TGTGCCAGCAGGAATAGCCCTAATGAAAAACTGTTTTTT
clone size: -; D gene: -; J gene: TRBJ1-5; CDR3 length: 15; V gene: TRBV4-3; CDR3 protein: CASSALTGINQPQHF; CDR3 DNA: TGCGCCAGCAGCGCCCTAACAGGGATCAATCAGCCCCAGCATTTT
clone size: few; D gene: -; J gene: TRBJ1-2; CDR3 length: 13; V gene: TRBV7-2; CDR3 protein: CASSLSGLYGYTF; CDR3 DNA: TGTGCCAGCAGCTTATCAGGGCTCTATGGCTACACCTTC
clone size: -; D gene: -; J gene: TRBJ1-2; CDR3 length: 12; V gene: TRBV10-3; CDR3 protein: CAISTGNYGYTF; CDR3 DNA: TGTGCCATCTCCACAGGGAACTATGGCTACACCTTC
clone size: -; D gene: -; J gene: TRBJ2-3; CDR3 length: 15; V gene: TRBV6-6; CDR3 protein: CASNQRRASTDTQYF; CDR3 DNA: TGTGCCAGCAACCAGCGGAGGGCTAGCACAGATACGCAGTATTTT